Listed below are T cell receptor beta chains from one sample, sequenced in a study of blood T cell repertoires in COVID-19. Clones were sequenced by immunoSEQ multiplex PCR, and TCRdb holds only the in-frame ones, with some missing. The data contain under 20,000 clones, around 82% of them singletons. The sequencing input was peripheral blood. The source of these receptors is an older man with active COVID-19. The CDR3 runs from the conserved cysteine through the conserved F or W. Fields, in order: D gene, J gene, V gene, clone size, CDR3 length, CDR3 protein, CDR3 DNA. The D gene is left open where the match is weak. Size is omitted from some rows. Given values are once, few, many or a class for expanded clones.

TRBD2 | TRBJ2-1 | TRBV24-1 | NA | 17 | CATSDAFLAGVYNEQFF | TGTGCCACCAGTGACGCCTTTCTAGCGGGAGTATACAATGAGCAGTTCTTC
TRBD2 | TRBJ2-3 | TRBV5-4 | NA | 17 | CASSLEPTSGRTDTQYF | TGTGCCAGCAGCTTGGAGCCGACTAGCGGGAGAACAGATACGCAGTATTTT
TRBD1 | TRBJ2-7 | TRBV4-2 | NA | 15 | CASSQAGQGTYEQYF | TGTGCCAGCAGCCAAGCCGGACAGGGGACCTACGAGCAGTACTTC
TRBD1 | TRBJ2-7 | TRBV28 | NA | 15 | CASRPMDRGTYEQYF | TGTGCCAGCAGGCCAATGGACAGGGGAACCTACGAGCAGTACTTC
NA | TRBJ2-2 | TRBV24-1 | NA | 17 | CATSDLRVGGNTGELFF | TGTGCCACCAGTGATTTGCGAGTGGGGGGGAACACCGGGGAGCTGTTTTTT
TRBD2 | TRBJ2-1 | TRBV19 | NA | 17 | CASTRPASGRSRNEQFF | TGTGCCAGTACCCGACCGGCTAGCGGGAGGTCAAGGAATGAGCAGTTCTTC
TRBD2 | TRBJ2-2 | TRBV28 | NA | 20 | CASSPGTGGRTSGRTGELFF | TGTGCCAGCAGTCCCGGGACAGGGGGCAGGACTAGCGGGAGGACGGGGGAGCTGTTTTTT
NA | TRBJ2-5 | TRBV18 | NA | 13 | CASSPSQQETQYF | TGTGCCAGCTCACCATCACAGCAAGAGACCCAGTACTTC
TRBD1 | TRBJ2-1 | TRBV7-2 | NA | 16 | CASSLVGGRSYNEQFF | TGTGCCAGCAGCTTAGTAGGGGGCAGGTCCTACAATGAGCAGTTCTTC
TRBD2 | TRBJ2-5 | TRBV30 | NA | 17 | CAWSPRRLAGGPETQYF | TGTGCCTGGAGTCCCCGCCGACTAGCGGGAGGTCCAGAGACCCAGTACTTC
TRBD1 | TRBJ2-5 | TRBV10-3 | NA | 16 | CAIRGDRGQTQETQYF | TGTGCCATCAGGGGGGACAGGGGGCAGACCCAAGAGACCCAGTACTTC
NA | TRBJ2-2 | TRBV7-9 | NA | 14 | CASSLGTITGELFF | TGTGCCAGCAGCCTGGGGACAATCACCGGGGAGCTGTTTTTT
NA | TRBJ2-5 | TRBV5-1 | NA | 13 | CASSLDRRETQYF | TGCGCCAGCAGCTTGGACAGAAGGGAGACCCAGTACTTC
TRBD2 | TRBJ2-3 | TRBV13 | NA | 18 | CASSVDTSEREVSDTQYF | TGTGCCAGCAGCGTAGACACCTCTGAGCGGGAGGTCTCAGATACGCAGTATTTT
TRBD2 | TRBJ2-3 | TRBV7-9 | NA | 16 | CASSLVASGDTDTQYF | TGTGCCAGCAGCTTAGTGGCTAGCGGTGACACAGATACGCAGTATTTT
TRBD2 | TRBJ2-7 | TRBV6-5 | once | 15 | CASSTGGSLSYEQYF | TGTGCCAGCAGTACCGGGGGGAGCCTCTCCTACGAGCAGTACTTC
NA | TRBJ2-7 | TRBV10-1 | NA | 13 | CASSGANSYEQYF | TGCGCCAGCAGTGGGGCGAACTCCTACGAGCAGTACTTC
TRBD1 | TRBJ1-5 | TRBV2 | few | 13 | CASMGQGSSSQHF | TGTGCCAGCATGGGACAGGGCTCCTCGTCCCAGCATTTT
TRBD1 | TRBJ1-4 | TRBV28 | NA | 16 | CASSFPWAGGNEKLFF | TGTGCCAGCAGTTTCCCCTGGGCAGGGGGGAATGAAAAACTGTTTTTT
TRBD1 | TRBJ2-1 | TRBV25-1 | NA | 13 | CASSEPGTVEQFF | TGTGCCAGCAGTGAGCCTGGGACAGTTGAGCAGTTCTTC
NA | TRBJ1-1 | TRBV5-4 | NA | 13 | CASSGGTYTEAFF | TGTGCCAGCAGCGGGGGGACTTATACTGAAGCTTTCTTT
TRBD1 | TRBJ2-1 | TRBV5-1 | NA | 12 | CASSVQGNEQFF | TGCGCCAGCAGCGTACAGGGGAATGAGCAGTTCTTC
NA | TRBJ1-1 | TRBV3-1/TRBV3-2 | NA | 14 | CASRETGVNTEAFF | TGTGCCAGCAGAGAGACGGGGGTTAACACTGAAGCTTTCTTT
NA | TRBJ2-7 | TRBV10-3 | NA | 12 | CAISAEGYEQYF | TGTGCCATCAGTGCGGAGGGATACGAGCAGTACTTC
TRBD2 | TRBJ2-2 | TRBV5-4 | NA | 16 | CASSFMVAGGTGELFF | TGTGCCAGCAGCTTTATGGTAGCGGGAGGAACCGGGGAGCTGTTTTTT
TRBD2 | TRBJ2-5 | TRBV18 | NA | 14 | CASSSSGGWETQYF | TGTGCCAGCTCCTCCAGCGGGGGATGGGAGACCCAGTACTTC
TRBD1 | TRBJ1-5 | TRBV20-1 | NA | 14 | CSASRGQRNQPQHF | TGCAGTGCTAGTAGGGGACAGCGCAATCAGCCCCAGCATTTT
TRBD1 | TRBJ1-2 | TRBV27 | NA | 15 | CASSRRQGAYYGYTF | TGTGCCAGCAGTCGCCGACAGGGGGCTTACTATGGCTACACCTTC
TRBD2 | TRBJ2-5 | TRBV30 | NA | 16 | CAWSPGLAGARETQYF | TGTGCCTGGAGTCCGGGACTAGCGGGAGCCAGGGAGACCCAGTACTTC
NA | TRBJ1-1 | TRBV19 | few | 14 | CASSIATGRTEAFF | TGTGCCAGTAGTATAGCGACAGGAAGGACTGAAGCTTTCTTT
NA | TRBJ1-6 | TRBV5-4 | NA | 14 | CASSSAGANSPLHF | TGTGCCAGCAGCTCTGCAGGGGCAAATTCACCCCTCCACTTT